These T cell receptor beta chains were read from a single sample in a study of control samples from healthy donors and cancer patients. TCRdb's copy holds only in-frame clones and misses some; the assay was immunoSEQ multiplex PCR. The sample shows about 160,000 clones, roughly 95% of them seen only once. The sample taken for sequencing was blood. These receptor sequences come from a woman aged 55-69 years in good health. The CDR3 runs from the conserved cysteine through the conserved F or W. The D gene is left open where the match is weak. A clone size is listed for some rows: how often the clone was seen (once, few, many), or a class if it is expanded.

CASSLAAVGSSWTYEQYF TGTGCCAGCAGCTTAGCCGCCGTAGGAAGTAGTTGGACCTACGAGCAGTACTTC . TRBJ2-7 TRBV7-8 .
CASSLVSWDSGNTIYF TGTGCCAGCAGCTTGGTAAGCTGGGACTCTGGAAACACCATATATTTT . TRBJ1-3 TRBV5-6 .
CASSFQTREKELTYEQYF TGTGCCAGCAGCTTCCAGACGAGGGAGAAGGAACTGACCTACGAGCAGTACTTC . TRBJ2-7 TRBV7-3 .
CASSQRLAGGQETQYF TGCGCCAGCAGCCAGAGACTAGCGGGGGGTCAAGAGACCCAGTACTTC TRBD2 TRBJ2-5 TRBV5-1 .
CASSYSRTDTEAFF TGTGCCAGCAGTTACTCCCGGACGGACACTGAAGCTTTCTTT . TRBJ1-1 TRBV6-5 few
CASSQNRQNTEAFF TGTGCCAGCTCCCAGAACAGGCAGAACACTGAAGCTTTCTTT . TRBJ1-1 TRBV18 .
CASSPLIGGFEFF TGTGCCAGCAGCCCCCTGATCGGGGGCTTTGAGTTCTTC . TRBJ2-1 TRBV4-2 .
CASSWRMMNTEAFF TGTGCCAGCAGCTGGCGTATGATGAACACTGAAGCTTTCTTT . TRBJ1-1 TRBV7-2 .
CASRTESTDTQYF TGTGCCAGCAGGACAGAGAGCACAGATACGCAGTATTTT . TRBJ2-3 TRBV2 .
CASSLGDKSNTEAFF TGCGCCAGCAGCTTGGGGGACAAGTCGAACACTGAAGCTTTCTTT . TRBJ1-1 TRBV5-1 .
CASSLAMGQGAGTEAFF TGTGCCAGCAGCTTAGCGATGGGACAGGGGGCGGGTACTGAAGCTTTCTTT TRBD1 TRBJ1-1 TRBV7-9 once
CASSEGGVGISSYEQYF TGCGCCAGCAGTGAGGGGGGTGTGGGAATCAGCTCCTACGAGCAGTACTTC . TRBJ2-7 TRBV10-1 .
CAGQVAGYGYTF TGTGCCGGGCAGGTGGCGGGGTATGGCTACACCTTC . TRBJ1-2 TRBV2 .
CASSSGGLEQYF TGTGCCAGCTCATCCGGGGGGCTCGAGCAGTACTTC . TRBJ2-7 TRBV18 .
CASSYLPRSTDTQYF TGTGCCAGCAGTTACCTCCCCCGGAGCACAGATACGCAGTATTTT . TRBJ2-3 TRBV6-2/TRBV6-3 .
CASSLEYSNQPQHF TGTGCCAGCAGCTTAGAATACAGCAATCAGCCCCAGCATTTT . TRBJ1-5 TRBV7-8 .